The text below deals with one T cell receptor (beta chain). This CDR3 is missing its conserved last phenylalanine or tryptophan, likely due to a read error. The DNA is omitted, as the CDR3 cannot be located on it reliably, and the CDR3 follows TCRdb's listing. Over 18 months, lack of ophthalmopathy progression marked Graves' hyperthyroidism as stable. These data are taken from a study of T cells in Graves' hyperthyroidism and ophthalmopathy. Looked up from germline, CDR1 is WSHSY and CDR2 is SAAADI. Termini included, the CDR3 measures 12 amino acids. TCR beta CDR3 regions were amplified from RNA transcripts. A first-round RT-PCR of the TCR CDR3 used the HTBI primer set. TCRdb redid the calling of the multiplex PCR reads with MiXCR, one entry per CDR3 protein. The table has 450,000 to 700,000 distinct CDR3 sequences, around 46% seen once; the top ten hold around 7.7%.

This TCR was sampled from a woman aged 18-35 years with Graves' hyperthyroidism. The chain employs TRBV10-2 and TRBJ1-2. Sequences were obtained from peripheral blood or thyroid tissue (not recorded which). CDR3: CASSEVLSSDTY.